The TCR beta chain described here comes from a study of T cell responses to AZD1222 COVID-19 vaccine (dated by TCRdb to the early 2020s). For the study in its entirety: TCR sequencing was performed for over 230 trial participants, of whom some 200 were given two doses of AZD1222 and some 26 were given two doses of MenACWY control vaccine. Enrollment into the trials was organized by age into subgroups of 18-55, 56-69 and 70-plus years, and those subgroups contained roughly 140, 27 and 60 TCR-sequenced participants, respectively.

Per the germline V gene, SGHRS is the CDR1 and YFSETQ is the CDR2. V ends up 0 bases short and J 0 bases short, with an unmatched junction base count of 5. The CDR3, cysteine through phenylalanine, is 18 amino acids long. CDR3 DNA is the only sequence kept; it has 54 bases, read in frame from the first base. The CDR3 regions of human TCRbeta chains were subjected to immunosequencing. The authors' pipeline ran thus. TCRs in the repertoires were compared against a reference library of SARS-CoV-2-specific TCRs that had been generated with the MIRA antigen-specificity platform. Breadth was defined as the fraction of unique TCRs that were SARS-CoV-2-associated, and depth was defined as the fraction of total T cells that were SARS-CoV-2-associated. Each spike-specific TCR was assigned to its reactive spike region and to a CD4 or CD8 class using the MIRA data. Log10-transformed breadth and depth values were compared by one-way ANOVA with Sidak's multiple comparisons tests. TCRdb took this table from immuneACCESS and kept in-frame rearrangements with V and J called. Such tables lack part of the clones; where checked against another copy, unresolved V genes explain under half of the gap, and the rest is unexplained. The V and J calls and clone size are taken from that table; D and trimming were inferred from the DNA. The sample table contains around 140,000 clones; only one count was recorded for 85% of them. 7.9% of the sample is taken by the ten largest.

Read against the paper, the sample's time point label means: about 28 days (+/-7) after the second vaccine dose. The sample's treatment or condition label, decoded: meningococcal conjugate vaccine given as trial control. The vaccinee samples were drawn from two UK trials, COV001 and COV002, one of which was a single-blind randomized controlled phase 2/3 trial testing AZD1222 (ChAdOx1 nCoV-19) in healthy adults. For TCRbeta chain sequencing, PBMC samples from trial participants were taken at day 0 and at day 28 after the second dose. Results and caveats for the whole study, not just this receptor: Most participants were white British and females outnumbered males, and the authors suggested that clonal diversity may have been underestimated. CD4 TCRs associated with the vaccine covered the entire spike protein, and the dominant responses were in regions 160-218 and 743-854. Conclusions about previously exposed vaccinees are limited, since just five or six AZD1222 recipients were seropositive for SARS-CoV-2 at baseline. The 56-69-year group was small, and its depth increase did not reach significance, likely because of low power. No day 14 peak-response samples were available, so repertoires were characterized only after the peak T cell response. Epitopes outside the regions mutated in the B.1.351 and B.1.1.7 variants were reportedly recognized by nearly half of the unique spike-specific TCRs. After two AZD1222 doses, spike-specific TCR breadth and depth were significantly higher than at day 0 and than in MenACWY recipients.

Notes on this clone: It lacks a known antigen. No base quality values were provided; no much bigger clone lies one nucleotide off.

The chain joins TRBV5-1 to TRBJ2-6, and TRBD1 matches 8 of the central bases. This receptor was taken from an adult who received the MenACWY meningococcal vaccine as a control. The sample here was peripheral blood, taken 28 days after the second dose of the MenACWY control vaccine. The nucleotide sequence reads TGCGCCAGCAGCTTGGTAGGGACAGGAGTCTCTGGGGCCAACGTCCTGACTTTC. Protein translation: CASSLVGTGVSGANVLTF.